This T cell receptor beta chain stems from a study of cytomegalovirus exposure and HLA in healthy donors. Study in general: Later analysis reported that the roughly 120 validation repertoires shared the platform of the roughly 710 first-cohort repertoires. Study-wide results and caveats: In vitro data verified three CMV-associated chains as specific for CMV antigens.

Generated by immunoSEQ multiplex PCR, the TCRdb table keeps only in-frame clones and is missing some. This sample yields 250,000 to 400,000 clones, of which around 90% are seen a single time; around 1% belongs to the top ten. Between the trimmed V and J ends, which lost 5 bases and 2 bases, there was a span of 14 bases. Germline CDR1 and CDR2: SGHDT and YYEEEE. CDR3 length equals 15 residues. Remarks on this clone: Its target is unknown.

This sequence was found in a man aged 25 to 40 in good health and CMV-seronegative. V and J are TRBV5-6 and TRBJ2-4; tentatively, D is TRBD1 (5 bases). The sequenced sample consisted of PBMCs. CDR3 residues: CASSKGRQTKNIQYF. CDR3 bases: TGTGCCAGCAGTAAGGGGCGACAAACCAAAAACATTCAGTACTTC.